This note documents a single T cell receptor beta chain sequence. What it recognizes is unknown. This CDR3 has 18 amino acids. Trimming removed 0 bases from V and 3 bases from J; junction bases left unmatched: 10. Germline assignment: CDR1 WSHSY and CDR2 SAAADI. Replicate PCRs were loaded with roughly 0.3 ug DNA from unsorted PBMC, approximately 31,000 T cell genomes. Some clones are missing from TCRdb's copy, which holds only in-frame ones; the method was immunoSEQ multiplex PCR. The profile covers roughly 500,000 clones, with 79% appearing a single time and 10% to 15% taken by the ten largest. These data originate in a study of shared clonotypes between healthy human individuals. Whole-study findings and limits: Few donors restricted represented genetic and exposure-history diversity.

Sequenced material: PBMCs. This sequence originates from a woman between 40 and 50 years old in good health. Some clones in this sample may be carry-over from other donors' samples. The chain employs TRBV10-2 and TRBJ2-7; 11 bases align to TRBD2. The CDR3 spells CASSESASGRTIFYEQYF. CDR3 nucleotides: TGCGCCAGCAGTGAGTCGGCTAGCGGGAGGACCATCTTCTACGAGCAGTACTTC.